This record looks at one TCR beta chain sequence and its context. What it binds is not known. This entry comes from a study of T cell responses to AZD1222 COVID-19 vaccine. Turning to the study itself: Second doses were pooled across both intervals (about 4 or about 12 weeks). Study observations and caveats: Regions left unmutated in variants are reportedly the target of nearly half of spike-specific TCRs. Donors skewed white British and female; clonal diversity was possibly underestimated.

V lost 0 bases, J lost 1 base, and 8 bases stayed unmatched. Germline values: CDR1 LNHNV, CDR2 YYDKDF (reference sequence). The CDR3 sequence is 17 residues long. Measured with immunoSEQ multiplex PCR; TCRdb has only the in-frame clones, and not every one. The sample holds 90,000 to 100,000 clones, around nine tenths seen once. The sequence derives from an adult in good health. The starting material was peripheral blood, obtained on day 0 of AZD1222 vaccination. The chain couples TRBV15 to TRBJ1-1, with 7 bases fitting TRBD1. The CDR3 DNA is TGTGCCACCAGCAGAGATGGCGAGGGGGCCCAGAACACTGAAGCTTTCTTT. It specifies CATSRDGEGAQNTEAFF.